Listed here is a single T cell receptor (beta chain). This sample is part of a study of OX40 agonist ivuxolimab in advanced cancers. Study context: Partial responses were recorded for three patients, including one with hepatocellular carcinoma and two with cutaneous melanoma.

Trimming left V 0 bases short and J 7 bases short, with 13 bases between. Per germline, CDR1 MNHEY and CDR2 SVGAGI. The CDR3 covers 15 residues. This table comes from immunoSEQ multiplex PCR, and its TCRdb copy is limited to in-frame clones, with some not included. The data show tens of thousands of clones, around 89% seen once. Material: CD4+ or CD8+ T cells sorted from blood, obtained in a trial of the OX40 agonist ivuxolimab. The chain recombines TRBV6-5 with TRBJ1-5; tentative D call: TRBD1 (5 bases). The TCR was taken from an adult with an advanced solid tumor such as melanoma, head and neck, liver or kidney cancer. The CDR3 DNA reads as TGTGCCAGCAGTTACTCCGGGGCCCAAGGCCAGCCCCAGCATTTT. Its translation: CASSYSGAQGQPQHF.